What follows is one TCR beta chain and its context. The target antigen is unknown. This sample is part of a study of naive CD8 T cells in extremely preterm neonates. Elective cesarean births at about 35-42 weeks, without labor or membrane rupture, supplied the cord blood. Excluded: fetal demise, active maternal HSV, known maternal HIV. The sample holds sorted live naive CD8+ CD45RA+CCR7+ T cells. Measured with immunoSEQ multiplex PCR; TCRdb has only the in-frame clones, and not every one. Altogether about 7,300 clones are present, about 93% being singletons, with the ten largest covering roughly 0.5%. CDR1 SQVTM and CDR2 ANQGSEA come from the germline V gene. V lost 6 bases, J lost 1 base, and 13 bases lay in between. CDR3 length equals 13 residues. Points from the study as a whole: Shared CDR3 nucleotide sequences: preterm about 2.8%, term 0.4% to 0.45%, children 0.03% to 0.035%, adults less than 0.011%. Preterm CDR3s were shorter than older groups', with fewer N additions and less trimming.

The receptor comes from a newborn in good health. This chain uses TRBV29-1 with TRBJ2-7, with D perhaps matching TRBD1 (6 bases). Source material: naive CD8+ T cells from cord blood. CDR3 coding DNA: TGCAGCGTAAATTTGGACAGTTCCTACGAGCAGTACTTC. Protein product: CSVNLDSSYEQYF.